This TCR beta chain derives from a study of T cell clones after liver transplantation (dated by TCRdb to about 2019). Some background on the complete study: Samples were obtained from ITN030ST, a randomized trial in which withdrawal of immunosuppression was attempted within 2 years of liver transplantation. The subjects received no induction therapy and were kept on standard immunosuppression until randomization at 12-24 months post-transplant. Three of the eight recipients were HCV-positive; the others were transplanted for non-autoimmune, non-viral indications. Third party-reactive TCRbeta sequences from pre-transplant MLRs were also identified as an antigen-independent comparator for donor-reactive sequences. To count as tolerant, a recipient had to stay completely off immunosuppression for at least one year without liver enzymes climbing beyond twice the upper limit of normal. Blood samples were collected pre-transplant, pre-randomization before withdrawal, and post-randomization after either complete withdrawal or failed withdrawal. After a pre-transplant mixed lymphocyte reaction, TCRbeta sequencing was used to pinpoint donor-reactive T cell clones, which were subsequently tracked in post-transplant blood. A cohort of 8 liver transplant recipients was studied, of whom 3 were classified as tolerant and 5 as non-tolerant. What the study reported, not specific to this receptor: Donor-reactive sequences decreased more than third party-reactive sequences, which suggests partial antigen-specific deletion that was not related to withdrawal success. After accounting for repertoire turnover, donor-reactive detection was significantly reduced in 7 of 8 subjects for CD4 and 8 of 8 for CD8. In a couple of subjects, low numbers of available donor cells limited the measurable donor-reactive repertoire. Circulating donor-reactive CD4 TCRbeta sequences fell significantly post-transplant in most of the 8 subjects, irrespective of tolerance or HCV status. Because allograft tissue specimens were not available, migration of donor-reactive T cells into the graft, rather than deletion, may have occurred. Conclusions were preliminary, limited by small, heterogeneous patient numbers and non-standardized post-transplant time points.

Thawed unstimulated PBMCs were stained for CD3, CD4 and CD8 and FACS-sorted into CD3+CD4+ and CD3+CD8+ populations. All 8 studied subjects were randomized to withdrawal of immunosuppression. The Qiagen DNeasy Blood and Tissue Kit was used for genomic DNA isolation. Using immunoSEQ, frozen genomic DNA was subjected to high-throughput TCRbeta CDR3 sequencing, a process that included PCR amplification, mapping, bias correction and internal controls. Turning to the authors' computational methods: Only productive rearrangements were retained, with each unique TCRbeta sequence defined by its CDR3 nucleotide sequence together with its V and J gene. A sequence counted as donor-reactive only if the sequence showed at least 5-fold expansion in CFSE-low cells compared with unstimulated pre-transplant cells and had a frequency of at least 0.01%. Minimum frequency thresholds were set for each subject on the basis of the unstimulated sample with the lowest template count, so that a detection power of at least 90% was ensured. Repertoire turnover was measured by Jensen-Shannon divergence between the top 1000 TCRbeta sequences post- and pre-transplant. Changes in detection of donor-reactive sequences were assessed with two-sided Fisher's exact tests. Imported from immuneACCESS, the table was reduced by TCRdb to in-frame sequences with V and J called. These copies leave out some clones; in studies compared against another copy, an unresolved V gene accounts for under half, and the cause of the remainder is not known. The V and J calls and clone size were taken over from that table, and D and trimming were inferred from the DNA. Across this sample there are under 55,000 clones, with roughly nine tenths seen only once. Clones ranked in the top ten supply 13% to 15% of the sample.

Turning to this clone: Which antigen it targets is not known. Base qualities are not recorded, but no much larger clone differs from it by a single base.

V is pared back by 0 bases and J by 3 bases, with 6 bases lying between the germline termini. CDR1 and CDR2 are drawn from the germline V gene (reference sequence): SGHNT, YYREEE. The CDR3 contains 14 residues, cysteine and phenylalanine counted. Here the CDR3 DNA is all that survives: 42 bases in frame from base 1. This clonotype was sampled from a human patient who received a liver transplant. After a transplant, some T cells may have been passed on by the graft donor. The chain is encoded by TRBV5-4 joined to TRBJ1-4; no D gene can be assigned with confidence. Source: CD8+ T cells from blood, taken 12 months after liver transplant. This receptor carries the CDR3 CASSLGLSNEKLFF. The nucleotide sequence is TGTGCCAGCAGCTTGGGGCTCTCTAATGAAAAACTGTTTTTT.